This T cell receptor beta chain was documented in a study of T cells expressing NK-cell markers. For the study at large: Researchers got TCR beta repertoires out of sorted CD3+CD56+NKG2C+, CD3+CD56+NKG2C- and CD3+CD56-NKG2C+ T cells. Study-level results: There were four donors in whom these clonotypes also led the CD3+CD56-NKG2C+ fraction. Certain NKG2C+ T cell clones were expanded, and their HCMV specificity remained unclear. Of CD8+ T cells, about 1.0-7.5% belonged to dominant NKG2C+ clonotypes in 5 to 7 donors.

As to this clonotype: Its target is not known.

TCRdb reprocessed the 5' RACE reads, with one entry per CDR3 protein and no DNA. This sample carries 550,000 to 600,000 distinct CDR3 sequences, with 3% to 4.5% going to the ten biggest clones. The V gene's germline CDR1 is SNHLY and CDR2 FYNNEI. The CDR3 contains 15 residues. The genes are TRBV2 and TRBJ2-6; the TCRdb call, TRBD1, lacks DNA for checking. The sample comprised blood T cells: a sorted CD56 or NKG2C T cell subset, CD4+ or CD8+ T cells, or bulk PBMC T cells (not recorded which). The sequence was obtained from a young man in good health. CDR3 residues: CASRGQDTGANVLTF.